The rows below give T cell receptor beta chains drawn from one sample of a study of blood T cell repertoires in COVID-19. The table came from immunoSEQ multiplex PCR; TCRdb's copy has only in-frame clones and leaves some out. Of approximately 670,000 clones in the sample, approximately 90% were seen once. The sample was peripheral blood. The origin of the receptors is a young woman with acute or convalescent COVID-19. The CDR3 runs from the conserved cysteine through the conserved F or W. Fields, in order: V gene, D gene, clone size, J gene, CDR3 protein, CDR3 DNA. The D gene is left open where the match is weak. Clone size appears in some rows only: once, few, many, or a class for an expanded clone.

TRBV20-1	TRBD1	.	TRBJ1-2	CSASPGTGNYGYTF	TGCAGTGCTAGTCCCGGGACAGGGAACTATGGCTACACCTTC
TRBV5-1	.	.	TRBJ1-1	CASSVPQGNTEAFF	TGCGCCAGCAGCGTCCCCCAGGGGAACACTGAAGCTTTCTTT
TRBV24-1	.	.	TRBJ2-7	CATSARGGGLNNEQYF	TGTGCCACCAGTGCCCGAGGAGGGGGCCTAAACAACGAGCAGTACTTC
TRBV19	.	.	TRBJ1-6	CASSTILEAAANSPLHF	TGTGCCAGTAGTACCATTTTAGAGGCTGCCGCAAATTCACCCCTCCACTTT
TRBV14	.	.	TRBJ1-2	CASSQGAANYGYTF	TGTGCCAGCAGCCAAGGGGCAGCTAACTATGGCTACACCTTC
TRBV14	TRBD2	.	TRBJ2-7	CASSPWWTSGGSVYF	TGTGCCAGCAGCCCCTGGTGGACTAGCGGGGGATCGGTATACTTC
TRBV6-1	TRBD2	.	TRBJ2-7	CASSDLAGGASEQYF	TGTGCCAGCAGTGATCTAGCGGGGGGGGCTAGCGAGCAGTACTTC
TRBV4-1	TRBD1	few	TRBJ2-7	CASSQSTGSHWYEQYF	TGCGCCAGCAGCCAATCGACAGGGTCTCATTGGTACGAGCAGTACTTC
TRBV19	TRBD1	.	TRBJ1-3	CASREGQGRNTIYF	TGTGCCAGTAGGGAGGGACAGGGGAGAAACACCATATATTTT
TRBV30	TRBD1	.	TRBJ1-4	CAWDGTGGEKLFF	TGTGCCTGGGACGGGACAGGGGGTGAAAAACTGTTTTTT
TRBV12-5	TRBD2	.	TRBJ2-3	CASGLVKWLAGGGYPDTQYF	TGTGCTAGTGGTTTGGTAAAATGGTTGGCGGGGGGTGGGTATCCAGATACGCAGTATTTT
TRBV6-2/TRBV6-3	TRBD1	.	TRBJ1-2	CASSYPSGRQGSIFARYTF	TGTGCCAGCAGTTACCCCTCCGGCCGACAGGGCTCCATCTTCGCTCGCTACACCTTC
TRBV6-5	TRBD1	.	TRBJ1-1	CASSRSTGDEAFF	TGTGCCAGCAGTCGTTCGACAGGGGATGAAGCTTTCTTT
TRBV6-5	.	.	TRBJ1-1	CASGTTEAFF	TGTGCCAGCGGGACAACTGAAGCTTTCTTT
TRBV4-1	.	.	TRBJ1-6	CASSQGPLEVDNSPLHF	TGCGCCAGCAGCCAAGGGCCATTAGAGGTCGATAATTCACCCCTCCACTTT
TRBV28	TRBD1	.	TRBJ1-6	CASRPLRPTSPRGEPLHF	TGTGCCAGCAGGCCACTACGTCCTACTTCCCCCAGGGGGGAACCCCTCCACTTT